Sequencing of this T cell receptor (beta chain) was carried out in a study of T cell responses to AZD1222 COVID-19 vaccine. Looking at the study overall: Second-dose intervals near 4 or 12 weeks were combined. Study results and limitations: Close to half of all spike-specific TCRs reportedly target regions of the variants that are unmutated. The span of vaccine-associated CD4 TCRs extended across spike, with dominance at 160-218 and 743-854. Just a handful of AZD1222 recipients were seropositive at baseline.

Repertoires were generated with immunoSEQ multiplex PCR, while TCRdb's copy carries only in-frame clones and drops some. The repertoire holds 150,000 to 200,000 clones, with less than 95% as singletons. Regarding this clone: As yet, its antigen is unknown.

This CDR3 is built from 17 residues. The germline gives CDR1 SGHDN, CDR2 FVKESK. The J segment lost 2 bases and the V segment lost 3 bases, leaving 9 bases of the junction unmatched. This clonotype originated in an adult in good health. Sequenced here: peripheral blood, sampled on day 0 of AZD1222 vaccination. The V and J genes are TRBV14 and TRBJ2-1; TRBD2 aligns across 8 bases. CDR3 DNA: TGTGCCAGCAGCCATGGTCCCCGGGGGGGCGCCTACAATGAGCAGTTCTTC. Amino acid sequence: CASSHGPRGGAYNEQFF.